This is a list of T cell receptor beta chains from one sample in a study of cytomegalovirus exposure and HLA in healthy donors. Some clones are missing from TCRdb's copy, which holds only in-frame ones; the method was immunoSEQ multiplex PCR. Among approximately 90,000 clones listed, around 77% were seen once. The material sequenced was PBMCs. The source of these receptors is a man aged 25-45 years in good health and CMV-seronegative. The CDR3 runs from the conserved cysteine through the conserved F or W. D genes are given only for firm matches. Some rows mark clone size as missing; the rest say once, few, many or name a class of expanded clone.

cdr3_aa: CASSLGLATPQDNEQFF; cdr3_nt: TGTGCCAGCAGCCTAGGACTAGCAACCCCCCAAGACAATGAGCAGTTCTTC; v_call: TRBV11-2; d_call: TRBD2; j_call: TRBJ2-1; clone_size: -
cdr3_aa: CASSPETGPYYNEQFF; cdr3_nt: TGTGCCAGCAGCCCAGAGACAGGACCTTACTACAATGAGCAGTTCTTC; v_call: TRBV5-6; d_call: -; j_call: TRBJ2-1; clone_size: -
cdr3_aa: CASRNVVQGDEQYF; cdr3_nt: TGTGCCAGCCGAAACGTCGTGCAGGGCGACGAGCAGTACTTC; v_call: TRBV18; d_call: -; j_call: TRBJ2-7; clone_size: once
cdr3_aa: CASSLQSWTGELFF; cdr3_nt: TGTGCCAGCAGCTTGCAGTCATGGACCGGGGAGCTGTTTTTT; v_call: TRBV5-4; d_call: -; j_call: TRBJ2-2; clone_size: -
cdr3_aa: CASRKETGPNYGYTF; cdr3_nt: TGTGCCAGCCGGAAAGAGACAGGGCCTAACTATGGCTACACCTTC; v_call: TRBV2; d_call: TRBD1; j_call: TRBJ1-2; clone_size: few
cdr3_aa: CSSSLTSGGEVYEQYF; cdr3_nt: TGTTCCAGCAGCCTTACTAGCGGGGGGGAGGTCTACGAGCAGTACTTC; v_call: TRBV7-9; d_call: TRBD2; j_call: TRBJ2-7; clone_size: -
cdr3_aa: CASSQMTGSISEAFF; cdr3_nt: TGTGCCAGCAGCCAAATGACAGGTAGTATATCTGAAGCTTTCTTT; v_call: TRBV7-2; d_call: -; j_call: TRBJ1-1; clone_size: -
cdr3_aa: CASSMGHGEEKLFF; cdr3_nt: TGTGCCAGCAGCATGGGGCACGGAGAAGAGAAACTGTTTTTT; v_call: TRBV5-6; d_call: -; j_call: TRBJ1-4; clone_size: once
cdr3_aa: CASHLRAGGLTGELFF; cdr3_nt: TGTGCCAGTCATCTCCGCGCCGGGGGATTAACCGGGGAGCTGTTTTTT; v_call: TRBV2; d_call: -; j_call: TRBJ2-2; clone_size: -
cdr3_aa: CASSKGTGQETQYF; cdr3_nt: TGTGCCAGCAGCAAGGGGACAGGGCAAGAGACCCAGTACTTC; v_call: TRBV5-6; d_call: TRBD1; j_call: TRBJ2-5; clone_size: -
cdr3_aa: CASSLDNTASYEQYF; cdr3_nt: TGTGCCAGCAGCTTGGACAACACCGCCTCCTACGAGCAGTACTTC; v_call: TRBV11-2; d_call: -; j_call: TRBJ2-7; clone_size: -
cdr3_aa: CASSLGIVAGGSTDTQYF; cdr3_nt: TGTGCCAGCAGTCTGGGAATCGTAGCGGGGGGGAGCACAGATACGCAGTATTTT; v_call: TRBV2; d_call: TRBD2; j_call: TRBJ2-3; clone_size: -
cdr3_aa: CASSLWAGKQFF; cdr3_nt: TGTGCCAGCAGCCTCTGGGCAGGAAAGCAGTTCTTC; v_call: TRBV7-6; d_call: -; j_call: TRBJ2-1; clone_size: -
cdr3_aa: CASSTGQGTDQPQHF; cdr3_nt: TGTGCCAGCAGTACGGGACAGGGGACCGATCAGCCCCAGCATTTT; v_call: TRBV2; d_call: TRBD1; j_call: TRBJ1-5; clone_size: -
cdr3_aa: CASSLDRVGRQYF; cdr3_nt: TGTGCCAGCAGCCTGGACAGGGTGGGTCGGCAGTATTTT; v_call: TRBV7-8; d_call: TRBD1; j_call: TRBJ2-3; clone_size: once
cdr3_aa: CASSEASLSGEQYF; cdr3_nt: TGCGCCAGCAGTGAGGCCTCCCTGTCGGGCGAGCAGTACTTC; v_call: TRBV10-2; d_call: -; j_call: TRBJ2-7; clone_size: -
cdr3_aa: CASSRGEDTEAFF; cdr3_nt: TGTGCCAGCAGCCGCGGGGAGGACACTGAAGCTTTCTTT; v_call: TRBV7-2; d_call: -; j_call: TRBJ1-1; clone_size: -
cdr3_aa: CASSSFTSGTTFYEQYF; cdr3_nt: TGTGCCAGCAGTTCATTCACTTCCGGGACTACCTTCTACGAGCAGTACTTC; v_call: TRBV27; d_call: TRBD2; j_call: TRBJ2-7; clone_size: -
cdr3_aa: CASSEWARQGRTSSIPYEQYF; cdr3_nt: TGTGCCAGCAGTGAATGGGCTCGACAGGGCCGAACTTCCTCGATACCCTACGAGCAGTACTTC; v_call: TRBV2; d_call: TRBD1; j_call: TRBJ2-7; clone_size: -
cdr3_aa: CASSQDRGIQGLEYGYTF; cdr3_nt: TGCGCCAGCAGCCAAGACAGGGGGATCCAGGGGCTGGAGTATGGCTACACCTTC; v_call: TRBV4-3; d_call: TRBD1; j_call: TRBJ1-2; clone_size: few
cdr3_aa: CASSLYYEQFF; cdr3_nt: TGTGCCAGCAGCTTATACTATGAGCAGTTCTTC; v_call: TRBV7-9; d_call: -; j_call: TRBJ2-1; clone_size: -
cdr3_aa: CASSIGLAGWEETQYF; cdr3_nt: TGTGCCAGTAGTATAGGACTAGCGGGTTGGGAAGAGACCCAGTACTTC; v_call: TRBV19; d_call: TRBD2; j_call: TRBJ2-5; clone_size: -
cdr3_aa: CAISESIGGYGYTF; cdr3_nt: TGTGCCATCAGTGAGTCAATAGGGGGCTATGGCTACACCTTC; v_call: TRBV10-3; d_call: -; j_call: TRBJ1-2; clone_size: -
cdr3_aa: CASSPPGESYEQYF; cdr3_nt: TGTGCCAGCTCACCCCCAGGGGAATCCTACGAGCAGTACTTC; v_call: TRBV18; d_call: -; j_call: TRBJ2-7; clone_size: -
cdr3_aa: CASRRADYNEQFF; cdr3_nt: TGTGCCAGCAGAAGAGCGGACTACAATGAGCAGTTCTTC; v_call: TRBV6-6; d_call: -; j_call: TRBJ2-1; clone_size: -
cdr3_aa: CATSSRRTGSYNEQFF; cdr3_nt: TGTGCCACCAGCAGCCGGAGGACAGGCTCCTACAATGAGCAGTTCTTC; v_call: TRBV15; d_call: TRBD1; j_call: TRBJ2-1; clone_size: -
cdr3_aa: CASGPGTSYQPQHF; cdr3_nt: TGTGCCAGTGGACCCGGGACATCATATCAGCCCCAGCATTTT; v_call: TRBV19; d_call: -; j_call: TRBJ1-5; clone_size: -
cdr3_aa: CASSLEGYGAGVASHTEAFF; cdr3_nt: TGTGCCAGCAGCTTGGAGGGATACGGAGCAGGGGTCGCGTCGCACACTGAAGCTTTCTTT; v_call: TRBV5-4; d_call: -; j_call: TRBJ1-1; clone_size: few
cdr3_aa: CASRGTGNYGYTF; cdr3_nt: TGTGCCAGTAGGGGGACAGGGAACTATGGCTACACCTTC; v_call: TRBV19; d_call: TRBD1; j_call: TRBJ1-2; clone_size: once
cdr3_aa: CASSPPGGNEKLFF; cdr3_nt: TGTGCCAGCAGTCCCCCGGGAGGGAATGAAAAACTGTTTTTT; v_call: TRBV28; d_call: -; j_call: TRBJ1-4; clone_size: -
cdr3_aa: CASSLEVDRADTQYF; cdr3_nt: TGTGCCAGCAGCTTAGAAGTGGACAGGGCAGATACGCAGTATTTT; v_call: TRBV7-2; d_call: TRBD1; j_call: TRBJ2-3; clone_size: -
cdr3_aa: CASSLAFRGLIYGYTF; cdr3_nt: TGTGCCAGCAGCTTGGCCTTCAGGGGGCTAATATATGGCTACACCTTC; v_call: TRBV5-6; d_call: TRBD1; j_call: TRBJ1-2; clone_size: few
cdr3_aa: CASRLGQNYNEQFF; cdr3_nt: TGTGCCAGCAGACTGGGACAGAACTACAATGAGCAGTTCTTC; v_call: TRBV6-6; d_call: TRBD1; j_call: TRBJ2-1; clone_size: -
cdr3_aa: CASSPPLDSTNTGELFF; cdr3_nt: TGTGCCAGCTCACCACCCTTGGACAGCACGAACACCGGGGAGCTGTTTTTT; v_call: TRBV18; d_call: -; j_call: TRBJ2-2; clone_size: -